This TCR beta chain was sequenced for a study of blood T cells in healthy people across ages. Overall study results and limits: Diversity was higher, and naive CD4+ cells more numerous, in long-lived donors than in aged donors. With donor CMV status unknown, expanded clonotype changes were possibly confounded.

In its sample, this clonotype was seen a few times. The target antigen is unknown. Alongside a J-beta primer mix, a sample-barcoded 5' primer served in a second PCR lasting roughly 6 to 11 cycles. Each cDNA molecule, via a template-switch adaptor with 12 random nucleotides, was tagged. TCRdb re-analysed the 5' RACE reads in MiXCR, keeping a single row per CDR3 protein. The table records under 800,000 distinct CDR3 sequences, around 20% of them present only once. Germline V gene sequence: CDR1 MNHEY, CDR2 SVGAGI. This CDR3 has 13 amino acids. Trimming removed 0 bases at V and 8 bases at J, with 7 bases between.

The rearrangement links TRBV6-5 to TRBJ1-4; D is undetermined. The sample taken for sequencing was blood. This receptor was identified in a man in his sixties or seventies in good health. CDR3 sequence: CASSYSRTEKLFF. The DNA for the CDR3 is TGTGCCAGCAGTTACTCGAGAACAGAAAAACTGTTTTTT.